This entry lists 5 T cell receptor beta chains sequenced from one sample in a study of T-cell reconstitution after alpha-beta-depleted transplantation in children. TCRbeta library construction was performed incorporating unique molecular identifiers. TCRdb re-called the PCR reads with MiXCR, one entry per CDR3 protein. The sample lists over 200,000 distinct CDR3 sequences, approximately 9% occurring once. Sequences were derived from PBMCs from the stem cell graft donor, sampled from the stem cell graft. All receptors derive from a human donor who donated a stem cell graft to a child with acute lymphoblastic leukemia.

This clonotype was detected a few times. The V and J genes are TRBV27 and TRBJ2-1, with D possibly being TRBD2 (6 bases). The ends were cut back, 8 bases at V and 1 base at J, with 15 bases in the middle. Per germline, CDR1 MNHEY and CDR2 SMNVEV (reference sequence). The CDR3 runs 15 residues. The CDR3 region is CASQMGGNSYNEQFF. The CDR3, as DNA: TGTGCCAGCCAGATGGGGGGTAATTCCTACAATGAGCAGTTCTTC.

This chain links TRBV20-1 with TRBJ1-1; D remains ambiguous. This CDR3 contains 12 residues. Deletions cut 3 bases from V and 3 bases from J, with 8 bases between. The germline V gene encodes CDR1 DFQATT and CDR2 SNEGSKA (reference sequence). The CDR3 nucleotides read TGCAGTGCTAGCGGTCAGGACACTGAAGCTTTCTTT. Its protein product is CSASGQDTEAFF.

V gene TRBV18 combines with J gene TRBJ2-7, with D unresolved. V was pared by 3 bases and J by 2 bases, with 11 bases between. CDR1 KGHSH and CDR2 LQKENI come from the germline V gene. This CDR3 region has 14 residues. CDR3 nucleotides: TGTGCCAGCTCACCGTGGACCGGAACCTACGAGCAGTACTTC. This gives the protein CASSPWTGTYEQYF.

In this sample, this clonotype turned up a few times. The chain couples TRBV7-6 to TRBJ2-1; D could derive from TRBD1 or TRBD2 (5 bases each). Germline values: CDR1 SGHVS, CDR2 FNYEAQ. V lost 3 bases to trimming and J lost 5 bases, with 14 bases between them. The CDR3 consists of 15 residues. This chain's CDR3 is CASSFSGALNNEQFF. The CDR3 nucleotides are TGTGCCAGCAGCTTTTCCGGGGCCCTAAACAATGAGCAGTTCTTC.

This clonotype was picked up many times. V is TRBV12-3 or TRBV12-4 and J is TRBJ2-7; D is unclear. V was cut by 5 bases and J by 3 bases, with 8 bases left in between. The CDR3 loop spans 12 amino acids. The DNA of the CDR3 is TGTGCCAGCAGTCCACTCCTCTACGAGCAGTACTTC. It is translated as CASSPLLYEQYF.